This TCR beta chain was recorded in a study of T cell changes during pregnancy in multiple sclerosis. CDR1 is MRHNA, CDR2 SNTAGT, per germline. Trimming shortened V by 8 bases and J by 4 bases, and 15 bases separated the two germline ends. The CDR3 is 13 amino acids. Method: immunoSEQ multiplex PCR; TCRdb's copy keeps in-frame clones and lacks some. The sample has tens of thousands of clones; 93% are singletons. The V and J genes are TRBV6-4 and TRBJ2-7, with a tentative D call TRBD2 (7 bases). This TCR was recovered from a female donor in good health, enrolled as a control in a pregnancy study. The sample consisted of peripheral blood, taken in the second trimester of pregnancy. The CDR3 region has the DNA TGTGCCAGCTCAGCTAGGGGGGGGTACGAGCAGTACTTC. This codes for CASSARGGYEQYF.